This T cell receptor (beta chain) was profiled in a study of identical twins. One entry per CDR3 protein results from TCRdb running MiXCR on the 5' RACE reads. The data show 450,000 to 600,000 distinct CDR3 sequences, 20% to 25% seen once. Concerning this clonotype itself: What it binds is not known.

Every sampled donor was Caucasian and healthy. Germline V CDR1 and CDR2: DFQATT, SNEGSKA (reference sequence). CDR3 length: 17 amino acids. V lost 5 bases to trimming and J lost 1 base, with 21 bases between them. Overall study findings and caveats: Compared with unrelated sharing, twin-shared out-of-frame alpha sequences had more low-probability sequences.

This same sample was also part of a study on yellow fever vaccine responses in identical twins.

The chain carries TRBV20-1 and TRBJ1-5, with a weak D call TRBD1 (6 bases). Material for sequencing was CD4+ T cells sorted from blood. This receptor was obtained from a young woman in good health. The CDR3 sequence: CSASREQGASSNQPQHF. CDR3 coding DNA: TGCAGTGCTTCAAGGGAACAGGGTGCATCCAGCAATCAGCCCCAGCATTTT.